These 13 T cell receptor beta chains were sequenced from one sample in a study of T-cell reconstitution after alpha-beta-depleted transplantation in children. Preparation of the TCRbeta library involved a method that used unique molecular identifiers. Via MiXCR, TCRdb re-called the PCR reads, giving one row per CDR3 protein. The sample holds about 130,000 distinct CDR3 sequences; 9.5% to 10% are singletons and the top ten take about 25%. Sequenced here: PBMCs, mostly from graft donor cells, sampled 180 days after TCRalphabeta/CD19-depleted stem cell transplant. These receptors were obtained from a girl under three years old who had a stem cell transplant for combined immunodeficiency, so the T cells may come from the graft donor.

This chain uses TRBV20-1 with TRBJ2-3; TRBD2 aligns across 8 bases. After removal of 4 bases from V and 0 bases from J, the junction contained 6 bases not matched to a gene. This CDR3 has 15 amino acids. Germline lookup yields CDR1 DFQATT and CDR2 SNEGSKA (reference sequence). The CDR3 DNA sequence: TGCAGTGCTACCCGACTAGCGTCTAGCACAGATACGCAGTATTTT. This codes for CSATRLASSTDTQYF.

This chain links TRBV20-1 with TRBJ2-5; 7 bases match TRBD2. This CDR3 contains 12 residues. Germline CDR1 and CDR2: DFQATT and SNEGSKA (reference sequence). With 8 bases clipped from V and 5 bases from J, the junction kept 8 bases outside the gene matches. The CDR3 DNA sequence: TGCAGTCGGGGGGACCTGGGGGAGACCCAGTACTTC. This gives the protein CSRGDLGETQYF.

This clonotype showed up many times. The rearrangement uses TRBV18 and TRBJ2-1; TRBD2 matches 13 bases. In germline, CDR1 is KGHSH, CDR2 LQKENI. V gave up 3 bases and J gave up 9 bases; unmatched junction bases: 2. This CDR3 region has 14 residues. The CDR3 nucleotides read TGTGCCAGCTCACCGCGACTAGCGGGGGGTGAGCAGTTCTTC. Translated, it gives CASSPRLAGGEQFF.

The table lists this clonotype with a few counts. The V and J genes are TRBV2 and TRBJ2-1; 9 nucleotides agree with TRBD1. Per the germline V gene, CDR1 is SNHLY and CDR2 is FYNNEI. CDR3 length: 17 residues. The V gene end was trimmed by 1 base and the J gene end by 12 bases; junction bases not matched to a gene: 16. CDR3 DNA sequence: TGTGCCAGCAGTGAAGGGACAGGGGTCTATACAGGGTCGGGGCAGTTCTTC. This translates into CASSEGTGVYTGSGQFF.

This clonotype has a count of ten or more. The chain is built from TRBV6-2 or TRBV6-3 and TRBJ2-3; D call uncertain. CDR3 length equals 14 residues. Per the germline V gene, CDR1 is MNHEY and CDR2 is SVGEGT. V was clipped by 4 bases and J by 4 bases, with 12 bases between them. The DNA for the CDR3 is TGTGCCAGCAGTTTTACGGACCAAGCAGATACGCAGTATTTT. Residues: CASSFTDQADTQYF.

The gene calls are TRBV7-2 and TRBJ2-1; 7 positions agree with TRBD2. CDR3 length equals 17 residues. The germline V gene encodes CDR1 SGHTA and CDR2 FQGNSA. J gave up 9 bases and V 4 bases, and 18 bases lay outside the gene matches. The CDR3 spells CASSWRGGLVGRVEQFF. In DNA form, the CDR3 reads TGTGCCAGCAGCTGGAGGGGAGGACTAGTCGGCCGGGTTGAGCAGTTCTTC.

V is TRBV10-3 and J is TRBJ2-5, with D unresolved. V was trimmed by 0 bases and J by 2 bases, leaving 7 bases between them. Germline V gene lookup returns CDR1 ENHRY and CDR2 SYGVKD. CDR3 length: 14 residues. CDR3 bases: TGTGCCATCAGTGAGTCGAGACTTCAAGAGACCCAGTACTTC. The encoded protein is CAISESRLQETQYF.

Concerning this clonotype itself: Since a much larger clone is just one base distant, this may be a read error. The chain combines TRBV12-3 or TRBV12-4 with TRBJ2-2, with 10 bases that match TRBD2. This CDR3 spans 15 amino acids. J was trimmed by 6 bases and V by 7 bases; bases with no gene match: 8. CDR3 nucleotides: TGTGCCAGCACCCCGCTAGCGGGAGACTCCGGGGAGCTGTTTTTT. It encodes CASTPLAGDSGELFF.

This clonotype came up a few times. Here the CDR3 reads CSARGPLRGTDTQYF. For the CDR3, the DNA is TGCAGTGCTAGGGGTCCACTGAGAGGCACAGATACGCAGTATTTT. The chain joins TRBV20-1 to TRBJ2-3; no clear D. V lost 3 bases, J lost 1 base, and 14 bases lay in between. The CDR3 contains 15 residues. The germline V gene has CDR1 DFQATT and CDR2 SNEGSKA (reference sequence).

The chain recombines TRBV4-3 with TRBJ2-5; the match to TRBD1 covers 10 bases. Trimming took 4 bases from V and 5 from J; bases not matched to a gene: 7. Germline CDR1 reads LGHNA; CDR2 reads YSLEER. The CDR3 sequence is 15 residues long. CDR3 DNA: TGCGCCAGCAGCCGGGACAGGGGCGCATACGAGACCCAGTACTTC. This codes for CASSRDRGAYETQYF.

This clonotype has just a few counts. The chain couples TRBV7-7 to TRBJ2-2, with a possible D match to TRBD2 (5 bases). Trimming cost V 5 bases and J 8 bases, with 12 bases left between them. CDR1 SSHAT and CDR2 FNYEAQ come from the germline V gene (reference sequence). This CDR3 has 13 residues. CDR3 nucleotides: TGTGCCAGCAGCGATGCTGGGAGAGGGGAGCTGTTTTTT. It specifies CASSDAGRGELFF.

The chain joins TRBV12-5 to TRBJ2-7; 8 bases match TRBD1. Germline V CDR1 and CDR2: LGHNT, FRNRAP. The CDR3 totals 14 residues. V dropped 6 bases and J dropped 3; count of bases not matched to a gene: 7. As DNA, the CDR3 is TGTGCTAGTGGGGGGACAGGCCGCGACTACGAGCAGTACTTC. Translated, it gives CASGGTGRDYEQYF. The full variable domain, completed using reference TRBV12-5 and TRBJ2-7, is DARVTQTPRHKVTEMGQEVTMRCQPILGHNTVFWYRQTMMQGLELLAYFRNRAPLDDSGMPKDRFSAEMPDATLATLKIQPSEPRDSAVYFCASGGTGRDYEQYFGPGTRLTVT.

The chain carries TRBV30 and TRBJ1-2, with D possibly TRBD1 on 6 matching bases. V was pared by 3 bases and J by 4 bases, with 21 bases between. This CDR3 has 16 residues. CDR1 and CDR2 from the germline V gene are GTSNPN and SVGIG (reference sequence). In DNA, the CDR3 is TGTGCCTGGAGAATACAGGGAGTGCCTATAGCCTATGGCTACACCTTC. It specifies CAWRIQGVPIAYGYTF.